The entry that follows covers one TCR beta chain sequence. The antigen remains unidentified. This sample stems from a study of Ad26.COV2.S vaccination and SARS-CoV-2 variants. Study in general: Participant was drawn from the COV1001 Ad26.COV2.S trial arm. Participants got Ad26.COV2.S intramuscularly, once or twice 56 days apart. Regarding the study as a whole: Placebo recipients trailed vaccine recipients in spike-specific TCR breadth.

The method was immunoSEQ multiplex PCR; TCRdb's version includes in-frame clones alone and lacks a portion of them. The sample contains approximately 480,000 clones, roughly 89% of which appear only once. Sample treatment: some 19 received Ad26.COV2.S at low or high dose, single or two shots; five or six received placebo; per-sample allocation not given. Sample collection was performed on day 63 after the first vaccine or placebo injection. The TCR originated in a person between 18 and 65 years old who received the Ad26.COV2.S COVID-19 vaccine or a placebo. Source: peripheral blood, taken in a trial of Ad26.COV2.S vaccine versus placebo.

CDR3 sequence (DNA): TGTGCCAGCAGCGAGCGGGGGGAGGTTCAGCAGCCCCAGCATTTT. Its translation is CASSERGEVQQPQHF. The chain couples TRBV9 to TRBJ1-5, with D possibly TRBD1 on 5 matching bases. Germline V gene lookup returns CDR1 SGDLS and CDR2 YYNGEE. This CDR3 spans 15 amino acids. V dropped 3 bases and J dropped 7 bases, with 17 bases sitting between them.